This T cell receptor beta chain is from a study of PD-L1 blockade in urothelial cancer. Across the study: Dosed intravenously at 1,200 mg every 3 weeks, atezolizumab was initiated by patients at some point between 2014 and 2016.

The CDR3 extends over 17 amino acids. V shed 3 bases and J 0 bases; nucleotides not matched to a gene: 10. The germline V gene has CDR1 SGHVS and CDR2 FQNEAQ. Time point of the sample: peripheral blood 6 weeks after treatment start. Patients had urothelial carcinoma that was locally advanced or metastatic. Sequencing was performed with immunoSEQ multiplex PCR; in TCRdb, only in-frame clones are kept and a portion is missing. The sample has more than 60,000 clones; 88% are singletons. The starting material was PBMCs, obtained around atezolizumab (anti-PD-L1) treatment. The TCR comes from a man between 60 and 75 years old with urothelial cancer. This sequence joins TRBV7-8 and TRBJ1-1, with TRBD1 matching 7 bases. Written as DNA, the CDR3 is TGTGCCAGCAGCTTGACACCGGGACAGAGAATGAACACTGAAGCTTTCTTT. Encoded protein: CASSLTPGQRMNTEAFF.